This TCR beta chain stems from a study of blood T cell repertoires in COVID-19. Study in general: Sites in the United States, Italy and Spain provided acute and convalescent COVID-19 samples. Sources were T cells, B-cell-depleted T cells, or PBMCs; the material itself was cDNA or gDNA.

Per the authors' pipeline: The authors estimated nucleated cell counts from reference gene primer amplification. Sequencing was performed with immunoSEQ multiplex PCR; in TCRdb, only in-frame clones are kept and a portion is missing. V and J calls and clone size are copied from that table; D and trimming were computed from the DNA. The sample carries around 270,000 clones, approximately 90% recorded once. Trimming shortened V by 6 bases and J by 3 bases, and 8 bases separated the two germline ends. Germline assignment: CDR1 DFQATT and CDR2 SNEGSKA (reference sequence). This CDR3 is built from 11 residues.

This receptor was taken from a man aged 40-50 years with acute or convalescent COVID-19. The chain uses TRBV20-1 and TRBJ1-1; D perhaps matches TRBD1 (5 bases). Sequencing used peripheral blood. The CDR3 loop is CSAGGDTEAFF. As DNA, the CDR3 is TGCAGTGCAGGAGGGGACACTGAAGCTTTCTTT.